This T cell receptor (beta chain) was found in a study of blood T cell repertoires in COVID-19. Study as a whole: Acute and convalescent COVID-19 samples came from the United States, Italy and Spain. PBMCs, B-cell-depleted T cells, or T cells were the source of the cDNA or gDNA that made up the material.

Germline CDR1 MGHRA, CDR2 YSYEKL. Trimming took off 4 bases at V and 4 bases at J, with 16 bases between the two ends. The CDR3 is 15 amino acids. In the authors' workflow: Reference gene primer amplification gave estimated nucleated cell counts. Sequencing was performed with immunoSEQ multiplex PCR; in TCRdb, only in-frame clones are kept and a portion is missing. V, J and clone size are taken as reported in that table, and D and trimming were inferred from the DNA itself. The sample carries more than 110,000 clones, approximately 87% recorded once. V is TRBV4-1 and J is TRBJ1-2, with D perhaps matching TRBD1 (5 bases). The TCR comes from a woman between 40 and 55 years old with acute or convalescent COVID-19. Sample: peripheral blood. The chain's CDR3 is CASSPFAGGGYGYTF. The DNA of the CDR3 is TGCGCCAGCAGCCCTTTCGCGGGCGGGGGCTATGGCTACACCTTC.